Listed below are T cell receptor beta chains from one sample, sequenced in a study of graft-versus-host responses after intestinal transplantation. Sequencing used immunoSEQ multiplex PCR; TCRdb keeps in-frame clones, though not all of them. The sample holds some 4,000 clones, roughly three quarters seen once. Sequencing was performed on ileum tissue, taken just under 350 days after intestinal transplantation. These receptors originate from a human patient who received an intestinal transplant, so some T cells may come from the graft donor. CDR3s include the opening cysteine and the closing phenylalanine or tryptophan. The order of the fields is V gene, J gene, D gene, CDR3 protein, CDR3 DNA. The D gene is left open where the match is weak.

TRBV28,TRBJ1-5,TRBD1,CASSLPQGASQPQHF,TGTGCCAGCAGTTTGCCCCAGGGGGCGTCTCAGCCCCAGCATTTT
TRBV5-1,TRBJ1-5,TRBD1,CASSLGQGDQPQHF,TGCGCCAGCAGCCTAGGACAGGGGGATCAGCCCCAGCATTTT
TRBV28,TRBJ1-1,-,CASSLPVMNTEAFF,TGTGCCAGCAGCCTCCCGGTTATGAACACTGAAGCTTTCTTT
TRBV4-1,TRBJ1-2,-,CASSRALRPDYGYTF,TGCGCCAGCAGCCGCGCCTTGAGGCCGGATTATGGCTACACCTTC
TRBV7-9,TRBJ1-1,-,CASSLVRGHLTEAFF,TGTGCCAGCAGCTTAGTCAGGGGCCACCTCACTGAAGCTTTCTTT
TRBV6-4,TRBJ2-2,TRBD2,CASTGGGVSTGELFF,TGTGCCAGTACCGGGGGAGGGGTCTCGACCGGGGAGCTGTTTTTT
TRBV18,TRBJ2-7,TRBD2,CASSGLAGGSSYEQYF,TGTGCCAGCTCGGGTTTAGCGGGGGGCTCCTCCTACGAGCAGTACTTC
TRBV7-2,TRBJ2-3,TRBD1,CASSDRTGGTDTQYF,TGTGCCAGCAGCGACCGGACAGGGGGGACAGATACGCAGTATTTT
TRBV28,TRBJ2-1,TRBD2,CASSPPLAGGVGTYNEQFF,TGTGCCAGCAGTCCCCCACTAGCGGGGGGGGTCGGCACCTACAATGAGCAGTTCTTC
TRBV28,TRBJ2-2,TRBD2,CASSLGTSGTGELFF,TGTGCCAGCAGTTTGGGGACTAGCGGGACCGGGGAGCTGTTTTTT
TRBV7-9,TRBJ2-4,-,CASSLNTVGAKNIQYF,TGTGCCAGCAGCTTAAATACAGTAGGTGCCAAAAACATTCAGTACTTC
TRBV6-6,TRBJ1-4,-,CASSYPNEKLFF,TGTGCCAGCAGTTACCCAAATGAAAAACTGTTTTTT
TRBV11-2,TRBJ1-2,TRBD1,CASSPRQGGYGYTF,TGTGCCAGCAGCCCCCGACAGGGTGGGTATGGCTACACCTTC